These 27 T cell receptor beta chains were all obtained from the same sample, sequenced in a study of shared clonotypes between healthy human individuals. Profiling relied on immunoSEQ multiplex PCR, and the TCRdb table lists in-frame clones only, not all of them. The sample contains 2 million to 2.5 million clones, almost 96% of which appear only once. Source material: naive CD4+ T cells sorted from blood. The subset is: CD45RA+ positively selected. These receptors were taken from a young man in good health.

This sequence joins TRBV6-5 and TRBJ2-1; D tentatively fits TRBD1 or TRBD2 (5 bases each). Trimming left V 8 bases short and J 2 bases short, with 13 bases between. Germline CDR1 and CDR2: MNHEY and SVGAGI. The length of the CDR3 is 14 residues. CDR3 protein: CASSRWGPYNEQFF. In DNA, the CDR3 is TGTGCCAGCTCTCGCTGGGGACCCTACAATGAGCAGTTCTTC.

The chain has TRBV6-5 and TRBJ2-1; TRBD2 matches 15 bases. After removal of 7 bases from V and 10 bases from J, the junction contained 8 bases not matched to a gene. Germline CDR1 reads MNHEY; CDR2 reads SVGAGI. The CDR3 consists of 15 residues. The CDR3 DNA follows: TGTGCCAGCACCTCTTGGGGACTAGCGGGAGGCGAGCAGTTCTTC. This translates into CASTSWGLAGGEQFF.

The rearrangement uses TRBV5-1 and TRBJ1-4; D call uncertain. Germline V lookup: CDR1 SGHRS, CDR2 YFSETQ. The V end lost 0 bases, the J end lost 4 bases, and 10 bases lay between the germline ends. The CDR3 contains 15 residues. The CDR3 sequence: CASSLGDTRNEKLFF. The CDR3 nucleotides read TGCGCCAGCAGCTTGGGTGACACCCGTAATGAAAAACTGTTTTTT.

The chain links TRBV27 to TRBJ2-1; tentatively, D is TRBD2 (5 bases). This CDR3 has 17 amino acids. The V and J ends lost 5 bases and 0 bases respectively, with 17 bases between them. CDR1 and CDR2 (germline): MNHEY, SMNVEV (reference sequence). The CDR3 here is CASSRHTIGSSYNEQFF. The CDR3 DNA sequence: TGTGCCAGCAGTAGACACACTATAGGGAGCTCCTACAATGAGCAGTTCTTC.

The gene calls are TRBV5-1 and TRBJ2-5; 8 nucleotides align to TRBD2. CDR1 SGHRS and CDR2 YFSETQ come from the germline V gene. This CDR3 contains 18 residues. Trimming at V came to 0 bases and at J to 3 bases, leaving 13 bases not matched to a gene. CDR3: CASSLGATSDPSEETQYF. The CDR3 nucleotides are TGCGCCAGCAGCTTGGGGGCGACTAGCGACCCTTCGGAAGAGACCCAGTACTTC. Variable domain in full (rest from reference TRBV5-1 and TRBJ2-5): KAGVTQTPRYLIKTRGQQVTLSCSPISGHRSVSWYQQTPGQGLQFLFEYFSETQRNKGNFPGRFSGRQFSNSRSEMNVSTLELGDSALYLCASSLGATSDPSEETQYFGPGTRLLVL.

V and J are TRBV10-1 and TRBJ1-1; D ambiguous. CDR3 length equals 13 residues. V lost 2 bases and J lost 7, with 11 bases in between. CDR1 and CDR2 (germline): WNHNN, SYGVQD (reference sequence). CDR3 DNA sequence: TGCGCCAGCAGTGAGAAACATATTGGTGAAGCTTTCTTT. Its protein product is CASSEKHIGEAFF.

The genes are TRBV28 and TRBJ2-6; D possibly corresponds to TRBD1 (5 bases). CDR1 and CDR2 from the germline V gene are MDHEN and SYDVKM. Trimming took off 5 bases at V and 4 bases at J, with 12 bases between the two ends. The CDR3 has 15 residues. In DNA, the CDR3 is TGTGCCAGCAGTATCCAGGGTTCCGGGGCCAACGTCCTGACTTTC. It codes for CASSIQGSGANVLTF.

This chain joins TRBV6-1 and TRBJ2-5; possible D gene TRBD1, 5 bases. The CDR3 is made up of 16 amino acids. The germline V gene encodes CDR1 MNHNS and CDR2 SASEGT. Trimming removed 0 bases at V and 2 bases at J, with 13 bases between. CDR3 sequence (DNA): TGTGCCAGCAGTGAAGCTGGCAGGGTGGGACAAGAGACCCAGTACTTC. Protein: CASSEAGRVGQETQYF.

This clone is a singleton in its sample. CDR3 loop: CASSPATGSREKLFF. The CDR3 DNA reads TGTGCCAGTAGCCCAGCGACAGGGTCAAGGGAAAAACTGTTTTTT. The rearrangement links TRBV19 to TRBJ1-4; TRBD1 agrees at 7 bases. Germline V lookup: CDR1 LNHDA, CDR2 SQIVND (reference sequence). Trimming removed 6 bases from V and 8 bases from J; junction bases left unmatched: 12. The CDR3 extends over 15 amino acids. Variable domain in full (rest from reference TRBV19 and TRBJ1-4): DGGITQSPKYLFRKEGQNVTLSCEQNLNHDAMYWYRQDPGQGLRLIYYSQIVNDFQKGDIAEGYSVSREKKESFPLTVTSAQKNPTAFYLCASSPATGSREKLFFGSGTQLSVL.

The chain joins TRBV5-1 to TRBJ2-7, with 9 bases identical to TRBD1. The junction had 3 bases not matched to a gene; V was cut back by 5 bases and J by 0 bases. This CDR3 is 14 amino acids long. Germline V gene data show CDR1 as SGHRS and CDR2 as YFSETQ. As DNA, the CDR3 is TGCGCCAGCAGACCGACAGGGGGCTCCTACGAGCAGTACTTC. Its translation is CASRPTGGSYEQYF.

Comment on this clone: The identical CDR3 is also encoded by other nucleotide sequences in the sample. As DNA, the CDR3 is TGTGCCAGCAGCCTAGGACAGGGAAGCACAGATACGCAGTATTTT. As protein: CASSLGQGSTDTQYF. This rearrangement joins TRBV5-4 to TRBJ2-3; 8 nucleotides line up with TRBD1. Germline CDR1 and CDR2: SGHNT and YYREEE (reference sequence). The CDR3 length is 15 residues. Trimming removed 4 bases from V and 0 bases from J; junction bases left unmatched: 4.

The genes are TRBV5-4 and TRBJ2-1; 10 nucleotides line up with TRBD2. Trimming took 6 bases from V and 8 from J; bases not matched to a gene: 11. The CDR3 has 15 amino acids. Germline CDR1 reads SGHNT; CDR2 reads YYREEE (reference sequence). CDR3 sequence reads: CASTIPSGGADEQFF. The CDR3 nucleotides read TGTGCCAGCACCATCCCCAGCGGGGGGGCGGATGAGCAGTTCTTC.

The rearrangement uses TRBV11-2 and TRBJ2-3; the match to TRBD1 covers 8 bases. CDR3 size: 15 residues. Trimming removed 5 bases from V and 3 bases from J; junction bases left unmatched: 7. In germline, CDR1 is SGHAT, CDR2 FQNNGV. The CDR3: CASSKDRGRTDTQYF. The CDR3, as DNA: TGTGCCAGCAGCAAAGACAGGGGTCGGACAGATACGCAGTATTTT.

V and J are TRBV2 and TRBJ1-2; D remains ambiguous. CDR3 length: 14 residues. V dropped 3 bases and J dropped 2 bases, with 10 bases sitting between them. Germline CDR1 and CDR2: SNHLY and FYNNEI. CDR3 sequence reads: CASSDSQKNYGYTF. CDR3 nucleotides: TGTGCCAGCAGTGATTCGCAGAAAAACTATGGCTACACCTTC.

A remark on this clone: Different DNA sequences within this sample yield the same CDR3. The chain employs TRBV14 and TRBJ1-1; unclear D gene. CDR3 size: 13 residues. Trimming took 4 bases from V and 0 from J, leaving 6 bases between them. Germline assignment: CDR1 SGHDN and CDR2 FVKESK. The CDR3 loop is CASSPSLNTEAFF. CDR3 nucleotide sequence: TGTGCCAGCAGCCCTAGTTTGAACACTGAAGCTTTCTTT.

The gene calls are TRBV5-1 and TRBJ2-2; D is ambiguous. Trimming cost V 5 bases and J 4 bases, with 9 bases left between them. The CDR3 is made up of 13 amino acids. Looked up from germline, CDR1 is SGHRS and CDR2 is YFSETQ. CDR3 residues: CASRELRTGELFF. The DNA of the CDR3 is TGCGCCAGCAGGGAGCTGCGCACCGGGGAGCTGTTTTTT.

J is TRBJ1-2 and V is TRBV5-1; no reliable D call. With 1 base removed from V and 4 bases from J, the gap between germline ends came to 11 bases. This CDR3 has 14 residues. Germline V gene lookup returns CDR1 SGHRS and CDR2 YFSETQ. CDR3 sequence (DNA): TGCGCCAGCAGCTTGACGGGGATCGTCTATGGCTACACCTTC. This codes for CASSLTGIVYGYTF.

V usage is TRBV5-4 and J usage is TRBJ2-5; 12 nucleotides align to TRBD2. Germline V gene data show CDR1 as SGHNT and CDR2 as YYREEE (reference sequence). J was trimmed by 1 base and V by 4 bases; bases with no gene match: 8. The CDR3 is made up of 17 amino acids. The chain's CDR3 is CASSKIGLAGSQETQYF. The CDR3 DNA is TGTGCCAGCAGCAAAATTGGACTAGCGGGATCCCAAGAGACCCAGTACTTC.

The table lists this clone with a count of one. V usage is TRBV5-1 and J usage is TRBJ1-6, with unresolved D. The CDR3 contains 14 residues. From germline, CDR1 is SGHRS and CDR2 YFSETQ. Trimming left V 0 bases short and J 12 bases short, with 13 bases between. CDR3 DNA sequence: TGCGCCAGCAGCTTGGAGAACGGTGTAATACCCCTCCACTTT. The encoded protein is CASSLENGVIPLHF.

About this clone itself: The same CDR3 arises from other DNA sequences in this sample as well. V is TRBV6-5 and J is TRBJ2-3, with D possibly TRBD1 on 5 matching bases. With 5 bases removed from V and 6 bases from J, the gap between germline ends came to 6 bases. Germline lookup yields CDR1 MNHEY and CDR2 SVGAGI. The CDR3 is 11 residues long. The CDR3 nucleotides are TGTGCCAGCAGTAAGGGGGATACGCAGTATTTT. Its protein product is CASSKGDTQYF.

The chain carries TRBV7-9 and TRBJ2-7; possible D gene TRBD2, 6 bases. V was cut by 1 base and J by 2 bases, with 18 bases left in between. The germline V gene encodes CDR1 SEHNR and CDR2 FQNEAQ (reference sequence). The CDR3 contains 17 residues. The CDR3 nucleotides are TGTGCCAGCAGCTTAGGAGTGGGGGGAAGCCTTACCTACGAGCAGTACTTC. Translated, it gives CASSLGVGGSLTYEQYF.

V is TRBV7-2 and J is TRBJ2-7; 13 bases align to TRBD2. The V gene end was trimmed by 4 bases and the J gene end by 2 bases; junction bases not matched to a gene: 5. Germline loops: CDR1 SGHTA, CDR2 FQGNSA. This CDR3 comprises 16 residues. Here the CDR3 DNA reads TGTGCCAGCAGCTCCGGGACTAGCGGGACAACCTACGAGCAGTACTTC. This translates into CASSSGTSGTTYEQYF.

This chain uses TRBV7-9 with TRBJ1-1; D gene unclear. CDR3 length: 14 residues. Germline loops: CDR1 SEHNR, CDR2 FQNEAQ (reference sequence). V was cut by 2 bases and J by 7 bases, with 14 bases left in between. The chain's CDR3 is CASSLSGLSGEAFF. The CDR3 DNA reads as TGTGCCAGCAGCTTATCCGGGCTTTCGGGTGAAGCTTTCTTT.

CDR3 loop: CASSPHLGTGVYEQYF. The CDR3 DNA follows: TGTGCCAGCAGCCCTCATCTGGGGACAGGGGTCTACGAGCAGTACTTC. The chain carries TRBV2 and TRBJ2-7, with 10 positions matching TRBD1. V was pared by 6 bases and J by 3 bases, with 11 bases of the junction left unmatched. The CDR3 extends over 16 amino acids. In germline, CDR1 is SNHLY, CDR2 FYNNEI.

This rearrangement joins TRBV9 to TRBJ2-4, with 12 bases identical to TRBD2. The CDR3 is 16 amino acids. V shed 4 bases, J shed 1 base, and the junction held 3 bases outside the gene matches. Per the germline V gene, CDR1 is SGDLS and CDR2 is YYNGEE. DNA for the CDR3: TGTGCCAGCAGCCCGCTAGCGGGGGGGGCCAAAAACATTCAGTACTTC. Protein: CASSPLAGGAKNIQYF.

The DNA for the CDR3 is TGTGCCACCCTAACAGGGGGGCGGACTGAAGCTTTCTTT. It specifies CATLTGGRTEAFF. The rearrangement joins TRBV10-3 to TRBJ1-1, with TRBD1 matching over 8 bases. CDR1 and CDR2 (germline): ENHRY, SYGVKD. This CDR3 contains 13 residues. J gave up 5 bases and V 10 bases, and 9 bases lay outside the gene matches.

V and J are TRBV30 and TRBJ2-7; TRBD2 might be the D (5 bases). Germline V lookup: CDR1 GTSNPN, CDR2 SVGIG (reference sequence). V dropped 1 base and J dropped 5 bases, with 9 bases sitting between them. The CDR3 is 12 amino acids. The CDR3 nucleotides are TGTGCCTGGAGTGCCGGACTTGACGAGCAGTACTTC. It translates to CAWSAGLDEQYF.